A selection of T cell receptor beta chains follows, all from one sample in a study of regulatory and conventional T cells in RAG deficiency. Sequenced by immunoSEQ multiplex PCR; TCRdb stores in-frame clones only, minus some. This sample carries about 32,000 clones, around nine tenths of them seen once, and the ten largest clones take around 13%. The data were also submitted as part of a second study, on regulatory T cells.

Sequenced: CD8+ T cells sorted from blood. The origin of the receptors is a human donor in good health. CDR3s include the opening cysteine and the closing phenylalanine or tryptophan. The D gene is left open where the match is weak. The listing skips clone size in some rows; elsewhere it reads once, few, many or a size class.

V	J	size	D	DNA	CDR3
TRBV19	TRBJ1-1	NA	NA	TGTGCCAGTAGTATGGGGCTGGGCACTGAAGCTTTCTTT	CASSMGLGTEAFF
TRBV27	TRBJ2-3	NA	NA	TGTGCCAGCAGTCAGGGGTTCACAGATACGCAGTATTTT	CASSQGFTDTQYF
TRBV7-3	TRBJ2-1	NA	NA	TGTGCCAGCAGCTTACTTGGGGGAAGTGAGCAGTTCTTC	CASSLLGGSEQFF
TRBV7-2	TRBJ1-2	NA	NA	TGTGCCAGCAGCTTAGACTTTTTGCGTCAGCGGGTTCAGGGCTATGGCTACACCTTC	CASSLDFLRQRVQGYGYTF
TRBV5-6	TRBJ2-5	NA	NA	TGTGCCAGCAGCTTTCAAGAGACCCAGTACTTC	CASSFQETQYF
TRBV5-6	TRBJ2-7	NA	NA	TGTGCCAGCAGCTTTTCGTCCTTCTACGAGCAGTACTTC	CASSFSSFYEQYF
TRBV15	TRBJ2-7	NA	NA	TGTGCCACCAGCAGAGATCTGGGAGCCGGAGCCTACGAGCAGTACTTC	CATSRDLGAGAYEQYF
TRBV11-3	TRBJ2-1	NA	NA	TGTGCCAGCAGCTTAGTTCCCTACAATGAGCAGTTCTTC	CASSLVPYNEQFF
TRBV27	TRBJ1-1	few	NA	TGTGCCAGCAGTTTATCGGGGGGGCCAGGGAGGACTGAAGCTTTCTTT	CASSLSGGPGRTEAFF
TRBV11-2	TRBJ2-7	NA	NA	TGTGCCAGCAGCTTAGGTGTGGGAGCAAACTACGAGCAGTACTTC	CASSLGVGANYEQYF
TRBV7-6	TRBJ2-1	NA	NA	TGTGCCAGCAGCTTAAGGTCTGATGAGCAGTTCTTC	CASSLRSDEQFF
TRBV2	TRBJ2-3	NA	TRBD2	TGTGCCAGCAGTGAGATCCTAGCGGACGGCACAGATACGCAGTATTTT	CASSEILADGTDTQYF
TRBV7-6	TRBJ1-3	NA	NA	TGTGCCAGCAGCTTAGCGCGAGGCAGGAGCTCTGGAAACACCATATATTTT	CASSLARGRSSGNTIYF
TRBV19	TRBJ2-7	NA	TRBD1	TGTGCCAGTAGTATAGGTTCCGGGACAGGGTACAACGAGCAGTACTTC	CASSIGSGTGYNEQYF
TRBV7-3	TRBJ2-1	NA	NA	TGTGCCAGCAGCTTAGCACTAGGAGGTCTGAATGAGCAGTTCTTC	CASSLALGGLNEQFF
TRBV2	TRBJ1-1	NA	TRBD1	TGTGCCAGCAATGGACAGGGGTTGAACACTGAAGCTTTCTTT	CASNGQGLNTEAFF
TRBV28	TRBJ1-5	NA	NA	TGTGCCAGCAGTGACCCGAGCGGGACCGGCAATCAGCCCCAGCATTTT	CASSDPSGTGNQPQHF
TRBV19	TRBJ1-1	once	NA	TGTGCCACCGGGGACGGAACAAACACTGAAGCTTTCTTT	CATGDGTNTEAFF
TRBV5-8	TRBJ2-7	NA	TRBD1	TGTGCCAGCAGCTTGACCGGGACAGGGTTATACGAGCAGTACTTC	CASSLTGTGLYEQYF
TRBV30	TRBJ1-1	NA	TRBD1	TGTGCCTGGAACACAGGGGGCCGGTCTGAAGCTTTCTTT	CAWNTGGRSEAFF
TRBV11-3	TRBJ2-7	NA	TRBD1	TGTGCCAGCAGCAGGACAGGGTCCCCCGAGCAGTACTTC	CASSRTGSPEQYF
TRBV27	TRBJ1-1	NA	NA	TGTGCCAGCAGTTTAGTCCGGGGGATTAACACTGAAGCTTTCTTT	CASSLVRGINTEAFF
TRBV5-6	TRBJ2-7	NA	NA	TGTGCCAGCAGCTTCGACAGGAGCTCCTACGAGCAGTACTTC	CASSFDRSSYEQYF
TRBV5-1	TRBJ2-7	once	TRBD1	TGCGCCAGCAGCTTGGGAGACAGGGTGGGATACGAGCAGTACTTC	CASSLGDRVGYEQYF
TRBV5-1	TRBJ1-1	NA	TRBD1	TGCGCCAGCAGCTTTGGACAGGTCCCGAACACTGAAGCTTTCTTT	CASSFGQVPNTEAFF
TRBV6-5	TRBJ2-5	NA	TRBD2	TGTGCCAGCAGTTACAATAGCGGGGGTGAGACCCAGTACTTC	CASSYNSGGETQYF
TRBV7-8	TRBJ2-5	NA	TRBD2	TGTGCCAGCAGAACCGGGACTAGCGGGAGGGCCGGGGAGACCCAGTACTTC	CASRTGTSGRAGETQYF
TRBV29-1	TRBJ2-7	NA	NA	TGCAGCGTTCTGGACCACGAGCAGTACTTC	CSVLDHEQYF
TRBV7-9	TRBJ2-7	NA	NA	TGTGCCAGCAGCTTAGAGGGGGGGTTCAACGAGCAGTACTTC	CASSLEGGFNEQYF
TRBV9	TRBJ2-7	few	TRBD1	TGTGCCAGCAGCGTGACAGGGGGCGACGAGCAGTACTTC	CASSVTGGDEQYF
TRBV10-3	TRBJ2-1	NA	TRBD2	TGTGCCATCAGTGACCTAGCGGGAGGGAATGAGCAGTTCTTC	CAISDLAGGNEQFF
TRBV27	TRBJ2-7	once	NA	TGTGCCAGCAGTTTATCGTCGAAGAGTACCTACGAGCAGTACTTC	CASSLSSKSTYEQYF
TRBV21-1	TRBJ1-1	NA	NA	TGTGCCAGCAGCAAAATATCGGCTCCGGTGAACACTGAAGCTCTCTTT	CASSKISAPVNTEALF
TRBV6-1	TRBJ1-1	NA	NA	TGTGCCAGCAGAAGGGGGTCGAACACTGAAGCTTTCTTT	CASRRGSNTEAFF
TRBV2	TRBJ1-2	once	NA	TGTGCCAGCAGTTTACAAGTGACCTATGGCTACACCTTC	CASSLQVTYGYTF
TRBV6-5	TRBJ2-5	NA	NA	TGTGCCAGCAGTCCCAGTTGGCAAGAGACCCAGTACTTC	CASSPSWQETQYF
TRBV6-5	TRBJ2-2	NA	NA	TGTGCCAGCAGGCCATGGCAGGGAGAATCCGGGGAGCTGTTTTTT	CASRPWQGESGELFF
TRBV7-9	TRBJ2-1	NA	NA	TGTGCCAGCAGCCGAGGAGGGGCCCATTGGTTCTTC	CASSRGGAHWFF
TRBV18	TRBJ2-3	NA	TRBD1	TGTGCCAGCTCACCAGGGACAGGGCGCACAGATACGCAGTATTTT	CASSPGTGRTDTQYF
TRBV10-1	TRBJ1-5	once	NA	TGCGCCAGCCAAGACAGGAGTACTTGGCCCCAGCATTTT	CASQDRSTWPQHF
TRBV28	TRBJ1-6	NA	NA	TGTGCCAGCACCTCAGTGGGGGCAACCTATAATTCACCCCTCCACTTT	CASTSVGATYNSPLHF
TRBV30	TRBJ1-1	NA	NA	TGTGCCTGGAGTGTCCCTTGGGCCAGGGTGAACACTGAAGCTTTCTTT	CAWSVPWARVNTEAFF
TRBV7-8	TRBJ2-1	NA	TRBD2	TGTGCCAGCAGCTACTACCGGGGGGGGAACTCCTACAATGAGCAGTTCTTC	CASSYYRGGNSYNEQFF
TRBV19	TRBJ2-3	NA	TRBD1	TGTGCCAGTACACAGGGGACACTCGGTACGCAGTATTTT	CASTQGTLGTQYF
TRBV5-1	TRBJ1-1	NA	NA	TGCGCCAGCAGAGCCGGCTCCTACCAGAACACTGAAGCTTTCTTT	CASRAGSYQNTEAFF
TRBV6-1	TRBJ2-4	NA	NA	TGTGCCAGCAGTGAAGCCGATAGGACGGGCAAAAACATTCAGTACTTC	CASSEADRTGKNIQYF
TRBV7-8	TRBJ2-7	NA	NA	TGTGCCAGCAGCCGAGCCAAGGACAGTACGGCCTACGAGCAGTACTTC	CASSRAKDSTAYEQYF
TRBV30	TRBJ2-3	NA	NA	TGTGCCTGGATCGCAGTTTCGGATACGCAGTATTTT	CAWIAVSDTQYF
TRBV7-8	TRBJ1-2	NA	TRBD1	TGTGCCAGCAGTTTTAGAAGGGACAGGCATAACTATGGCTACACCTTC	CASSFRRDRHNYGYTF